This T cell receptor (beta chain) appears in the sequencing data of a study of CD8+ T cells in alopecia areata. Following extraction, RNA underwent reverse transcription to cDNA, which served as the sequencing template. Using immunoSEQ multiplex PCR, the repertoire was profiled, and TCRdb retains in-frame clones only, with some absent. The sample holds some 130,000 clones, 45% to 50% seen once. This clonotype was obtained from a human donor with alopecia areata. The material sequenced was CD8+ T cells sorted from blood, taken at week 0.

As DNA, the CDR3 is TGTGCCTGGAGTGTACCTCGACAGGGAAGGCAGCCCCAGCATTTT. It is translated as CAWSVPRQGRQPQHF. J is TRBJ1-5 and V is TRBV30; TRBD1 matches 7 bases. CDR1 GTSNPN and CDR2 SVGIG come from the germline V gene (reference sequence). The CDR3 length is 15 residues. Trimming at V came to 0 bases and at J to 7 bases, leaving 9 bases not matched to a gene. Full variable domain (rest looked up from reference TRBV30 and TRBJ1-5): SQTIHQWPATLVQPVGSPLSLECTVEGTSNPNLYWYRQAAGRGLQLLFYSVGIGQISSEVPQNLSASRPQDRQFILSSKKLLLSDSGFYLCAWSVPRQGRQPQHFGDGTRLSIL.